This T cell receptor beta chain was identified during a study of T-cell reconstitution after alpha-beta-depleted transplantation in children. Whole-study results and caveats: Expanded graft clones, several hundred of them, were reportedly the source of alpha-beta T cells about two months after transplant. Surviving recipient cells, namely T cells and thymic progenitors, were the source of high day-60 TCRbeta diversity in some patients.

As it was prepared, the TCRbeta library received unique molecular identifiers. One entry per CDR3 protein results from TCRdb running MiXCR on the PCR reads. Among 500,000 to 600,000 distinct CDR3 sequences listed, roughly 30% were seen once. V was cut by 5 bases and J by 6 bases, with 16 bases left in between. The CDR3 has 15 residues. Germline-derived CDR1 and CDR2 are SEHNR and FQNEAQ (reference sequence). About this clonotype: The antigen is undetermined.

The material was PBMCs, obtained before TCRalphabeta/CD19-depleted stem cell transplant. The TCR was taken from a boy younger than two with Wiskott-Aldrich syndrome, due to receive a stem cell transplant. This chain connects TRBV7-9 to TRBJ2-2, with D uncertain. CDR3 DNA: TGTGCCAGCAGCCCCCTGACCTGGGGTGCCGGGGAGCTGTTTTTT. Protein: CASSPLTWGAGELFF.